These 10 T cell receptor beta chains were sequenced from one sample in a study of blood T cell repertoires in COVID-19. Clones were read by immunoSEQ multiplex PCR, and TCRdb kept only the in-frame ones, dropping some. The sample lists roughly 250,000 clones; about 88% were seen once. Sequencing used PBMCs or T cells enriched from blood (not recorded which). These receptors all come from a woman in her 50s who had recovered from COVID-19.

The chain employs TRBV2 and TRBJ2-7, with TRBD1 matching 7 bases. This CDR3 has 15 amino acids. V trimming: 9 bases; J trimming: 3 bases; junction bases outside the gene matches: 14. Germline V gene lookup returns CDR1 SNHLY and CDR2 FYNNEI. The DNA of the CDR3 is TGTGCCAGGGGGACAGCTGGTGAAGGAGTCTACGAGCAGTACTTC. Residues: CARGTAGEGVYEQYF.

In this sample, this clone turned up once. The sample holds other DNA sequences that translate to the same CDR3. V usage is TRBV5-1 and J usage is TRBJ1-1, with 8 bases fitting TRBD1. This CDR3 is 14 amino acids long. Trimming at V came to 4 bases and at J to 1 base, leaving 3 bases not matched to a gene. Per germline, CDR1 SGHRS and CDR2 YFSETQ. In nucleotides, the CDR3 is TGCGCCAGCAGCCTAACAGGGGGGAACACTGAAGCTTTCTTT. This encodes CASSLTGGNTEAFF.

The chain employs TRBV10-3 and TRBJ2-7; 11 bases align to TRBD2. The CDR3 has 19 amino acids. Germline V gives CDR1 ENHRY, CDR2 SYGVKD. V was clipped by 0 bases and J by 3 bases; unmatched bases: 13. CDR3 residues: CAISESSHVLAGGHYEQYF. The CDR3 nucleotides read TGTGCCATCAGTGAGTCGAGCCACGTTCTAGCGGGAGGTCACTACGAGCAGTACTTC.

V usage is TRBV19 and J usage is TRBJ1-2; weak D call: TRBD1 (6 bases). With 4 bases removed from V and 8 bases from J, the gap between germline ends came to 17 bases. CDR1 is LNHDA and CDR2 is SQIVND in the germline V gene (reference sequence). CDR3 length: 14 amino acids. CDR3 loop: CASSTTTGNRGYTF. The CDR3 region has the DNA TGTGCCAGTAGTACCACTACAGGGAATAGAGGCTACACCTTC.

The chain joins TRBV2 to TRBJ2-1; no reliable D call. V was shortened by 4 bases and J by 8 bases, with 9 bases between the two germline ends. This CDR3 has 12 amino acids. Germline loops: CDR1 SNHLY, CDR2 FYNNEI. The chain's CDR3 is CASSVTRDEQFF. DNA of the CDR3: TGTGCCAGCAGTGTAACTCGGGATGAGCAGTTCTTC. Complete variable domain (other parts from reference TRBV2 and TRBJ2-1): EPEVTQTPSHQVTQMGQEVILRCVPISNHLYFYWYRQILGQKVEFLVSFYNNEISEKSEIFDDQFSVERPDGSNFTLKIRSTKLEDSAMYFCASSVTRDEQFFGPGTRLTVL.

The V gene is TRBV2, the J gene TRBJ1-2; D not certain. CDR1 and CDR2 from the germline V gene are SNHLY and FYNNEI. The CDR3 loop spans 15 amino acids. V was shortened by 6 bases and J by 0 bases, with 14 bases between the two germline ends. The CDR3 protein is CASSPEVTSNYGYTF. CDR3 DNA sequence: TGTGCCAGCAGCCCGGAGGTCACTTCTAACTATGGCTACACCTTC.

The V gene is TRBV28, the J gene TRBJ2-3; D call uncertain. CDR1 and CDR2 from the germline V gene are MDHEN and SYDVKM. CDR3 size: 11 residues. The V end lost 7 bases, the J end lost 0 bases, and 2 bases lay between the germline ends. CDR3 DNA sequence: TGTGCCAGCACTAGCACAGATACGCAGTATTTT. Translated, it gives CASTSTDTQYF. Complete variable domain (other parts from reference TRBV28 and TRBJ2-3): DVKVTQSSRYLVKRTGEKVFLECVQDMDHENMFWYRQDPGLGLRLIYFSYDVKMKEKGDIPEGYSVSREKKERFSLILESASTNQTSMYLCASTSTDTQYFGPGTRLTVL.

The chain recombines TRBV6-5 with TRBJ2-1, with D possibly TRBD1 on 5 matching bases. In germline, CDR1 is MNHEY, CDR2 SVGAGI. The ends were cut back, 7 bases at V and 5 bases at J, with 18 bases in the middle. This CDR3 comprises 15 residues. In nucleotides, the CDR3 is TGTGCCAGCACCCACAGGTCTTCGGGTAACAATGAGCAGTTCTTC. It is translated as CASTHRSSGNNEQFF.

The table lists this clone with a few counts. The V and J genes are TRBV19 and TRBJ2-1, with TRBD2 matching over 11 bases. CDR3 length: 14 amino acids. Germline assignment: CDR1 LNHDA and CDR2 SQIVND (reference sequence). The V gene end was trimmed by 5 bases and the J gene end by 12 bases; junction bases not matched to a gene: 9. The CDR3 nucleotides read TGTGCCAGTAGTCCCCTAGCGGGAGGCTTTGGGCAGTTCTTC. This gives the protein CASSPLAGGFGQFF.

The chain combines TRBV7-9 with TRBJ2-5; TRBD1 agrees at 7 bases. Per germline, CDR1 SEHNR and CDR2 FQNEAQ (reference sequence). CDR3 length: 15 residues. With V trimmed by 1 base and J by 4 bases, 6 bases remained unmatched. Here the CDR3 DNA reads TGTGCCAGCAGCTTAGGACAGGGCGGTGGAGAGACCCAGTACTTC. This gives the protein CASSLGQGGGETQYF.